The TCR beta chain under discussion was sequenced for a study of a mutant IDH1 vaccine in newly diagnosed glioma (dated by TCRdb to the early 2020s). A note on the overall study: The roughly 33 treated patients were approximately 60% male and around 40% female, with a mean age of roughly 42 years. Prior to enrollment, patients had been given standard therapy consisting of radiotherapy alone, temozolomide alone, or radiochemotherapy with temozolomide, with the combination given to most patients. Peripheral blood samples were drawn at six visits, namely V03 (baseline), V05, V07, V10, V12 and V13. For exploratory analyses, fewer than 30 treated patients had longitudinal TCRB deep sequencing done wherever samples were available. Summary of the overall study and its limitations: According to the authors, sample limitations meant that analyses of patient blood samples could not be reproduced. Selection of PBMC samples for TCRB deep sequencing was based on availability. No apparent relationship was observed between pseudoprogression and alterations in the top peripheral T cell clonotypes detected by TCRB sequencing. Immune responses induced by the vaccine were seen in around 93% of patients across multiple MHC alleles.

According to the germline V gene (reference sequence), CDR1 reads MNHEY and CDR2 reads SMNVEV. Including cysteine and phenylalanine, the CDR3 has 15 amino acids. The sequence is cut down to CDR3 DNA, 45 bases in frame from base 1. Trimming at the junction amounts to 6 bases on V and 2 bases on J, and the germline ends lie 14 bases apart. This clone has a single count. Its antigen is still unknown. No qualities accompany the bases; no much larger clone lies one base away. Sample time point, as interpreted from the label and publication: baseline, week 1 (first vaccination visit). The treatment or condition label, read with the paper, signifies: pre-vaccination baseline after standard-of-care therapy. Donors had newly diagnosed WHO grade 3 or 4 IDH1-mutant astrocytomas with loss of nuclear ATRX. The samples were drawn from NOA16, a multicentre, single-arm, open-label phase I trial in Germany that tested a mutant IDH1 peptide vaccine in humans for the first time. Blood drawn at visit V03 was used as the baseline sample for immunogenicity testing. Genomic DNA for TCRB sequencing was isolated from EDTA blood with the DNeasy Blood and Tissue Kit.

Libraries were made using the immunoSEQ multiplex PCR assay. Rearranged TCR beta chain sequences were amplified with the hsTCRB Kit following the manufacturer's protocol. An Illumina MiSeq was used to sequence the TCRB libraries. In the source study's methods: The kit vendor's proprietary platform handled demultiplexing, trimming and gene mapping. TCRdb retrieved this table from immuneACCESS and kept in-frame rearrangements only. Not all clones are present; in checked studies, unresolved V genes account for under half, and no reason is known for the remainder. V and J calls and clone size are given by that table; D and trimming were obtained from the DNA. The sample table contains more than 80,000 clones; only one count was recorded for 80% to 90% of them. The ten most abundant clones make up approximately 7% of the sample.

This receptor chain uses TRBV27 and TRBJ1-5, with the D segment identity uncertain. This TCR came from a woman between 45 and 65 years old with glioma. The sequenced sample was PBMCs, obtained from a glioma patient treated with radiotherapy, temozolomide or both. The CDR3 sequence is CASRWSPQGNQPQHF. The DNA sequence is as follows: TGTGCCAGCAGGTGGTCGCCCCAGGGCAATCAGCCCCAGCATTTT.